These 25 T cell receptor beta chains came from one sample sequenced in a study of a mutant IDH1 vaccine in newly diagnosed glioma. Their antigen targets remain unknown. Data came from immunoSEQ multiplex PCR; TCRdb stores just in-frame clones and leaves some out. The sample contains roughly 28,000 clones, 75% to 90% of which appear only once. As to time point: week 23, last vaccination. The investigators gave 300 ug of mutant IDH1 20-mer peptide in each vaccine dose, together with topical imiquimod. This material consisted of PBMCs, taken from a glioma patient whose treatment included an IDH1 peptide vaccine. Receptor source: a woman younger than 30 with glioma.

The rearrangement uses TRBV14 and TRBJ2-7; D may be TRBD1 (6 bases). CDR1 SGHDN and CDR2 FVKESK come from the germline V gene. Trimming left V 5 bases short and J 3 bases short, with 20 bases between. The CDR3 runs 16 residues. The CDR3 is CASSRGWGTPSYEQYF. DNA for the CDR3: TGTGCCAGCAGCAGGGGGTGGGGAACGCCAAGCTACGAGCAGTACTTC. Drawing the rest from reference TRBV14 and TRBJ2-7, the complete variable domain is EAGVTQFPSHSVIEKGQTVTLRCDPISGHDNLYWYRRVMGKEIKFLLHFVKESKQDESGMPNNRFLAERTGGTYSTLKVQPAELEDSGVYFCASSRGWGTPSYEQYFGPGTRLTVT.

This clone was detected only a few times. Written as DNA, the CDR3 is TGCGCCAGCAGCCAATACAGGGGAAGCACTGAAGCTTTCTTT. This sequence encodes CASSQYRGSTEAFF. The rearrangement uses TRBV4-1 and TRBJ1-1; TRBD1 matches at 7 bases. This CDR3 is 14 amino acids long. Germline V CDR1 and CDR2: MGHRA, YSYEKL. With 2 bases clipped from V and 4 bases from J, the junction kept 4 bases outside the gene matches.

CDR3: CASSQYLGGSGYEQYF. The CDR3 DNA reads as TGTGCCAGCAGCCAATACCTAGGGGGGTCTGGCTACGAGCAGTACTTC. The J gene is TRBJ2-7, the V gene TRBV7-9; D may be TRBD1 or TRBD2 (6 bases each). Germline V gives CDR1 SEHNR, CDR2 FQNEAQ (reference sequence). The CDR3 consists of 16 residues. Trimming left V 5 bases short and J 3 bases short, with 20 bases between.

In DNA form, the CDR3 reads TGCGCCAGCAGCTTGCGAGGGGGTGACTCTGGAAACACCATATATTTT. It yields the protein CASSLRGGDSGNTIYF. The chain uses TRBV5-1 and TRBJ1-3, with a weak D call TRBD1 (6 bases). CDR1 is SGHRS, CDR2 YFSETQ, per germline. Trimming left V 1 base short and J 0 bases short, with 11 bases between. The CDR3 runs 16 residues. The full variable domain, with the rest looked up from reference TRBV5-1 and TRBJ1-3, is KAGVTQTPRYLIKTRGQQVTLSCSPISGHRSVSWYQQTPGQGLQFLFEYFSETQRNKGNFPGRFSGRQFSNSRSEMNVSTLELGDSALYLCASSLRGGDSGNTIYFGEGSWLTVV.

V gene TRBV28 combines with J gene TRBJ2-3; a weak D match, TRBD2 (6 bases). This CDR3 comprises 14 residues. The ends were cut back, 4 bases at V and 3 bases at J, with 11 bases in the middle. Germline V lookup: CDR1 MDHEN, CDR2 SYDVKM. The CDR3 sequence: CASSSAGRTDTQYF. Here the CDR3 DNA reads TGTGCCAGCAGTTCCGCCGGGAGAACAGATACGCAGTATTTT.

V and J are TRBV27 and TRBJ2-2; TRBD1 agrees at 9 bases. Germline CDR1 is MNHEY and CDR2 is SMNVEV (reference sequence). The CDR3 loop spans 16 amino acids. With V trimmed by 2 bases and J by 6 bases, 7 bases remained unmatched. The CDR3 DNA reads as TGTGCCAGCAGTTTAGGGGGACAGGGAGTGGCCGGGGAGCTGTTTTTT. The encoded protein is CASSLGGQGVAGELFF.

This rearrangement joins TRBV30 to TRBJ1-1, with D unclear. CDR3 size: 11 residues. The V end was cut by 0 bases, the J end by 8 bases, with 7 bases between. Per the germline V gene, CDR1 is GTSNPN and CDR2 is SVGIG (reference sequence). The CDR3 DNA sequence: TGTGCCTGGAGTGTACAAACCGAAGCTTTCTTT. Residues: CAWSVQTEAFF.

The chain is built from TRBV29-1 and TRBJ2-1; D may be TRBD1 (5 bases). Germline CDR1 SQVTM, CDR2 ANQGSEA. The CDR3 totals 10 residues. V lost 5 bases, J lost 13 bases, and 12 bases lay in between. The CDR3 sequence is CSVRTGHQFF. The CDR3 coding sequence is TGCAGCGTTCGGACCGGACACCAGTTCTTC.

The V call is TRBV7-6, the J call TRBJ1-5; maybe TRBD1 (6 bases). The CDR3 runs to 13 residues. In germline, CDR1 is SGHVS, CDR2 FNYEAQ. V gave up 3 bases and J gave up 9 bases, with 12 bases separating them. The CDR3 sequence: CASSLQDRLPQHF. CDR3 sequence (DNA): TGTGCCAGCAGCTTGCAGGACAGACTGCCCCAGCATTTT. Drawing the rest from reference TRBV7-6 and TRBJ1-5, the complete variable domain is GAGVSQSPRYKVTKRGQDVALRCDPISGHVSLYWYRQALGQGPEFLTYFNYEAQQDKSGLPNDRFSAERPEGSISTLTIQRTEQRDSAMYRCASSLQDRLPQHFGDGTRLSIL.

V usage is TRBV6-5 and J usage is TRBJ1-1; weak D call: TRBD1 (6 bases). Trimming pared 6 bases from V and 1 base from J, leaving 15 bases between. The germline V gene has CDR1 MNHEY and CDR2 SVGAGI. CDR3 size: 15 residues. The DNA of the CDR3 is TGTGCCAGCAGCCTCACGCTGACAGGGAACACTGAAGCTTTCTTT. Encoded protein: CASSLTLTGNTEAFF.

This rearrangement joins TRBV6-5 to TRBJ1-4; D is perhaps TRBD1 (6 bases). V was cut by 6 bases and J by 2 bases, with 7 bases left in between. The CDR3 extends over 13 amino acids. Per germline, CDR1 MNHEY and CDR2 SVGAGI. The CDR3: CASRQGTNEKLFF. The DNA for the CDR3 is TGTGCCAGCAGGCAGGGGACTAATGAAAAACTGTTTTTT.

This rearrangement joins TRBV7-2 to TRBJ2-5; D perhaps matches TRBD2 (6 bases). This CDR3 comprises 14 residues. Trimming took off 5 bases at V and 5 bases at J, with 15 bases between the two ends. Germline CDR1 reads SGHTA; CDR2 reads FQGNSA. DNA of the CDR3: TGTGCCAGCAGCCCCGGGACTCACCGGGAGACCCAGTACTTC. Protein product: CASSPGTHRETQYF.

The V call is TRBV14, the J call TRBJ2-6; the D gene is possibly TRBD1 (5 bases). Germline-derived CDR1 and CDR2 are SGHDN and FVKESK. This CDR3 has 17 amino acids. Deletions cut 5 bases from V and 0 bases from J, with 14 bases between. The CDR3 coding sequence is TGTGCCAGCAGCTCACGCCAGGGATTCTCTGGGGCCAACGTCCTGACTTTC. This gives the protein CASSSRQGFSGANVLTF.

This clone came up a few times. J is TRBJ1-1 and V is TRBV5-1; TRBD1 might be the D (6 bases). Between the trimmed V and J ends, which lost 0 bases and 5 bases, there was a span of 20 bases. Germline values: CDR1 SGHRS, CDR2 YFSETQ. CDR3 length: 17 residues. CDR3 in DNA: TGCGCCAGCAGCTTGGCGGGGTTGGGGGACATTGGGACTGAAGCTTTCTTT. Amino acid sequence: CASSLAGLGDIGTEAFF.

This clone has just a few counts. The chain links TRBV6-4 to TRBJ2-3, with D perhaps matching TRBD1 (5 bases). The CDR3 length is 15 residues. Trimming stripped 3 bases from V and 2 bases from J, with 12 bases between. The V gene's germline CDR1 is MRHNA and CDR2 SNTAGT. The CDR3 here is CASSEGRSDTDTQYF. In DNA, the CDR3 is TGTGCCAGCAGTGAGGGGCGGTCGGACACAGATACGCAGTATTTT.

Regarding this clone: This specimen includes other DNA sequences encoding the same CDR3. The chain employs TRBV19 and TRBJ1-1, with D tentatively TRBD1 (6 bases). Trimming pared 1 base from V and 1 base from J, leaving 7 bases between. The CDR3 sequence is 14 residues long. Germline assignment: CDR1 LNHDA and CDR2 SQIVND (reference sequence). The CDR3 DNA reads as TGTGCCAGTAGTATAGGGACAGCGAACACTGAAGCTTTCTTT. Its translation: CASSIGTANTEAFF.

V usage is TRBV19 and J usage is TRBJ2-1, with TRBD2 matching 7 bases. V lost 6 bases to trimming and J lost 6 bases; unmatched junction nucleotides: 11. This CDR3 has 15 residues. Germline V lookup: CDR1 LNHDA, CDR2 SQIVND (reference sequence). The CDR3 nucleotides are TGTGCCAGTAGGCCAGAGAGGGAGGGCCGCAATGAGCAGTTCTTC. Residues: CASRPEREGRNEQFF.

The V gene is TRBV19, the J gene TRBJ1-2, with D possibly TRBD1 on 5 matching bases. This CDR3 spans 13 amino acids. Germline V gene sequence: CDR1 LNHDA, CDR2 SQIVND (reference sequence). V was trimmed by 7 bases and J by 7 bases, leaving 16 bases between them. The DNA of the CDR3 is TGTGCCAGTAACCCCGGGCAGGGCGGTGGCTACACCTTC. This codes for CASNPGQGGGYTF.

V gene TRBV6-4 combines with J gene TRBJ1-2, with 8 bases fitting TRBD1. The CDR3 extends over 12 amino acids. Germline V gene data show CDR1 as MRHNA and CDR2 as SNTAGT. V dropped 11 bases and J dropped 8; count of bases not matched to a gene: 10. In DNA, the CDR3 is TGTGCCGTGACAGGGGCCGTACGGGGCTACACCTTC. It specifies CAVTGAVRGYTF.

The rearrangement uses TRBV6-4 and TRBJ2-3; D is unclear. Trimming took 4 bases from V and 1 from J, leaving 12 bases between them. In germline, CDR1 is MRHNA, CDR2 SNTAGT. The CDR3 totals 15 residues. CDR3 sequence (DNA): TGTGCCAGCAGTGTGTGGGCAGGACGCACAGATACGCAGTATTTT. The encoded protein is CASSVWAGRTDTQYF.

Only one count was recorded for this clone. The CDR3: CASSSQGGIEQYF. In nucleotides, the CDR3 is TGTGCCAGCAGCTCACAGGGTGGAATTGAGCAGTACTTC. V is TRBV7-2 and J is TRBJ2-7, with D maybe TRBD1 (6 bases). The CDR3 runs to 13 residues. V lost 4 bases and J lost 7, with 14 bases in between. Germline CDR1 SGHTA, CDR2 FQGNSA.

CDR3 sequence reads: CSVDGQGNEQFF. For the CDR3, the DNA is TGCAGCGTAGATGGACAGGGGAATGAGCAGTTCTTC. This chain uses TRBV29-1 with TRBJ2-1, with 9 bases matching TRBD1. Germline assignment: CDR1 SQVTM and CDR2 ANQGSEA. Trimming at V came to 6 bases and at J to 7 bases, leaving 4 bases not matched to a gene. This CDR3 contains 12 residues.

The chain recombines TRBV4-2 with TRBJ2-7; D could derive from TRBD1 or TRBD2 (7 bases each). The germline V gene encodes CDR1 LGHNA and CDR2 YNFKEQ. Between the trimmed V and J ends, which lost 3 bases and 1 base, there was a span of 16 bases. The CDR3 is 16 residues long. The CDR3 protein is CASSHAGGDLSYEQYF. The CDR3 DNA reads as TGTGCCAGCAGCCATGCAGGGGGGGACCTTTCCTACGAGCAGTACTTC.

The chain combines TRBV4-1 with TRBJ2-1, with 11 bases aligning to TRBD1. Germline V CDR1 and CDR2: MGHRA, YSYEKL. This CDR3 contains 20 residues. The V and J ends lost 4 bases and 2 bases, in that order; junction bases with no gene match: 16. The CDR3 DNA reads TGCGCCAGCAGCCGCCTCGGGACAGGGGGTACCGAAAGTGCCTACAATGAGCAGTTCTTC. It yields the protein CASSRLGTGGTESAYNEQFF.

The rearrangement uses TRBV6-1 and TRBJ2-7; D uncertain. Per the germline V gene, CDR1 is MNHNS and CDR2 is SASEGT. The CDR3 has 10 residues. The CDR3 nucleotides are TGTGCGACCGGCGTAGGCGAGCAGTACTTC. This encodes CATGVGEQYF.